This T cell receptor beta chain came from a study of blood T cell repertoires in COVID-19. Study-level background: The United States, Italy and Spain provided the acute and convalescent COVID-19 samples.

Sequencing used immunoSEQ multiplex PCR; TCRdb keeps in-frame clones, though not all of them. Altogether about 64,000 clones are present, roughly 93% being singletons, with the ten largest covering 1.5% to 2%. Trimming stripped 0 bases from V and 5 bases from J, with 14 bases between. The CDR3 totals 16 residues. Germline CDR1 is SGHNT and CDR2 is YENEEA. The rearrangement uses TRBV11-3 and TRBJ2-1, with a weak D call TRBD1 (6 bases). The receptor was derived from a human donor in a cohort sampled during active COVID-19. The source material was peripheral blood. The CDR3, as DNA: TGTGCCAGCAGCTTAGACCAGGGGATGCGGCACAATGAGCAGTTCTTC. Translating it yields CASSLDQGMRHNEQFF.